This passage covers 12 T cell receptor beta chains from one sample sequenced in a study of cytomegalovirus exposure and HLA in healthy donors. Amplification used 60 Vbeta primers and 13 Jbeta primers. Libraries were prepared by immunoSEQ multiplex PCR; TCRdb keeps only in-frame clonotypes and omits some of them. Among 130,000 to 150,000 clones listed, roughly 80% were seen once. The sample consisted of PBMCs. The source of these receptors is a male donor in good health and CMV-seronegative.

The DNA for the CDR3 is TGTGCCAGCAGCGTAGGTAGGCGGGCCGGAGTCGGGGAGCTGTTTTTT. It specifies CASSVGRRAGVGELFF. This chain links TRBV9 with TRBJ2-2; TRBD2 might be the D (5 bases). This CDR3 comprises 16 residues. Germline CDR1 SGDLS, CDR2 YYNGEE. Trimming removed 0 bases at V and 7 bases at J, with 16 bases between.

This chain joins TRBV28 and TRBJ2-1, with a weak D call TRBD2 (7 bases). CDR3 length equals 15 residues. Trimming took 6 bases from V and 1 from J, leaving 13 bases between them. Per the germline V gene, CDR1 is MDHEN and CDR2 is SYDVKM. This CDR3 reads CASRRGGASYNEQFF. CDR3 DNA sequence: TGTGCCAGCAGGAGAGGGGGGGCGTCCTACAATGAGCAGTTCTTC.

The chain has TRBV11-1 and TRBJ1-2; D is undetermined. The germline gives CDR1 SGHAT, CDR2 FQDESV (reference sequence). Trimming pared 2 bases from V and 1 base from J, leaving 5 bases between. The CDR3 totals 13 residues. CDR3: CASSLRDNYGYTF. The CDR3 nucleotides read TGTGCCAGCAGCTTACGGGATAACTATGGCTACACCTTC.

This sequence joins TRBV19 and TRBJ1-1; tentative D call: TRBD1 (6 bases). This CDR3 comprises 14 residues. Between the trimmed V and J ends, which lost 7 bases and 1 base, there was a span of 13 bases. CDR1 is LNHDA, CDR2 SQIVND, per germline (reference sequence). The CDR3 DNA reads as TGTGCCAGTATACCGACAGGCTCGAACACTGAAGCTTTCTTT. Its translation: CASIPTGSNTEAFF.

The chain has TRBV9 and TRBJ2-5; D perhaps matches TRBD2 (5 bases). This CDR3 contains 14 residues. The V end was cut by 0 bases, the J end by 3 bases, with 9 bases between. CDR1 and CDR2 (germline): SGDLS, YYNGEE. CDR3 coding DNA: TGTGCCAGCAGCGTAGCTTGGGGAGAAGAGACCCAGTACTTC. This sequence encodes CASSVAWGEETQYF.

V gene TRBV6-6 combines with J gene TRBJ1-1, with 7 bases that match TRBD1. V lost 6 bases to trimming and J lost 0 bases; unmatched junction nucleotides: 10. This CDR3 has 16 amino acids. Germline-derived CDR1 and CDR2 are MNHNY and SVGAGI (reference sequence). CDR3 region: CASSTGTALMNTEAFF. The CDR3 region has the DNA TGTGCCAGCAGCACAGGGACAGCGCTAATGAACACTGAAGCTTTCTTT.

The J gene is TRBJ2-2, the V gene TRBV6-1; TRBD1 might be the D (5 bases). Germline V lookup: CDR1 MNHNS, CDR2 SASEGT. The germline V and J ends were trimmed by 7 bases and 3 bases, with 12 bases remaining between them. The CDR3 is 14 amino acids. For the CDR3, the DNA is TGTGCCAGCAAGGGTCAGGGATACACCGGGGAGCTGTTTTTT. The encoded protein is CASKGQGYTGELFF.

This clone has only a few counts. One end of the junction fails to match germline, which may point to a read error. The chain employs TRBV4-1 and TRBJ2-7; 9 bases agree with TRBD1. The germline CDR1 and CDR2 sequences are MGHRA and YSYEKL. The CDR3 runs to 15 residues. As DNA, the CDR3 is TGCGCCAGTAGCCCGGGACAGGGTGGAGTGAACGAGCAGTACTTC. Protein product: CASSPGQGGVNEQYF.

V is TRBV5-4 and J is TRBJ1-4; TRBD1 matches at 7 bases. The CDR3 runs 13 residues. Germline-derived CDR1 and CDR2 are SGHNT and YYREEE (reference sequence). Trimming cost V 4 bases and J 9 bases; bases outside gene matches: 6. DNA for the CDR3: TGTGCCAGCAGCCAGACAGGGTTTAAAAAACTGTTTTTT. Translating it yields CASSQTGFKKLFF.

J is TRBJ1-1 and V is TRBV6-5; 7 bases agree with TRBD1. J was trimmed by 3 bases and V by 5 bases; bases with no gene match: 3. This CDR3 comprises 13 residues. The germline CDR1 and CDR2 sequences are MNHEY and SVGAGI. This CDR3 reads CASSPGGYTEAFF. The CDR3 coding sequence is TGTGCCAGCAGTCCAGGGGGGTACACTGAAGCTTTCTTT.

In this sample, this clone turned up once. The junction departs from germline at one end; a sequencing error may be responsible. The rearrangement links TRBV7-9 to TRBJ2-7; D may be TRBD1 (7 bases). Germline values: CDR1 SEHNR, CDR2 FQNEAQ (reference sequence). The CDR3 covers 13 residues. Written as DNA, the CDR3 is TGTTCCAGCGAGGAGGGGGCGTCCTACGAGCAGTACTTC. Translating it yields CSSEEGASYEQYF. The variable domain in full, with the rest retrieved from reference TRBV7-9 and TRBJ2-7, is DTGVSQNPRHKITKRGQNVTFRCDPISEHNRLYWYRQTLGQGPEFLTYFQNEAQLEKSRLLSDRFSAERPKGSFSTLEIQRTEQGDSAMYLCSSEEGASYEQYFGPGTRLTVT.

J is TRBJ2-6 and V is TRBV2, with 9 bases fitting TRBD1. CDR1 and CDR2 from the germline V gene are SNHLY and FYNNEI. The CDR3 has 17 residues. The V segment lost 5 bases and the J segment 0 bases; nucleotides outside the gene matches: 5. The chain's CDR3 is CASSRGQGISGANVLTF. For the CDR3, the DNA is TGTGCCAGCAGTCGGGGACAGGGTATCTCTGGGGCCAACGTCCTGACTTTC.